The source of this T cell receptor (beta chain) is a study of CD8+CD57+ T cells in acquired aplastic anemia. Germline V lookup: CDR1 SNHLY, CDR2 FYNNEI. This CDR3 has 11 amino acids. The V and J ends lost 0 bases and 9 bases respectively, with 6 bases between them. According to the study, genomic DNA was the template for TCR beta VDJ and CDR3 profiling. Each CDR3 protein gets one entry after TCRdb re-called the reads with MiXCR. The sample yields 150,000 to 200,000 distinct CDR3 sequences, over 60% seen once. The chain is built from TRBV2 and TRBJ2-7; unclear D gene. The source material was sorted CD4+, CD8+, or CD8+CD57+ T cells (not recorded which) from PBMCs. The TCR sequence derives from a human donor with severe aplastic anemia or a healthy control (not recorded which). The chain's CDR3 is CASSEALRQYF. The CDR3 region has the DNA TGTGCCAGCAGTGAAGCGCTCCGGCAGTACTTC.